These 10 T cell receptor beta chains share one sample of origin, sequenced in a study of identical twins. TCRdb fed the 5' RACE reads into MiXCR, producing one record per CDR3 protein. This repertoire shows 520,000 or so distinct CDR3 sequences, 22% found once; its top ten account for around 0.9%. These data also formed part of another study, on T cells expressing NK-cell markers.

Specimen: CD4+ T cells sorted from blood. Every receptor here comes from a woman aged 18-35 years in good health.

This chain connects TRBV5-1 to TRBJ1-2; possible D gene TRBD1, 5 bases. Germline V gene lookup returns CDR1 SGHRS and CDR2 YFSETQ. The V end lost 3 bases, the J end lost 2 bases, and 11 bases lay between the germline ends. The CDR3 consists of 14 residues. The CDR3 is CASSSIGDNYGYTF. The DNA of the CDR3 is TGCGCCAGCAGCTCGATAGGGGACAACTATGGCTACACCTTC.

The J gene is TRBJ2-1, the V gene TRBV10-1; D is possibly TRBD2 (6 bases). The germline V and J ends were trimmed by 8 bases and 8 bases, with 19 bases remaining between them. Germline-derived CDR1 and CDR2 are WNHNN and SYGVQD (reference sequence). CDR3 length: 14 residues. CDR3 protein: CASRPGLGNDEQFF. The CDR3 nucleotides are TGCGCCAGCCGACCGGGACTTGGGAACGATGAGCAGTTCTTC.

The chain couples TRBV20-1 to TRBJ2-5; 7 bases fit TRBD1. This CDR3 has 16 residues. The junction had 12 bases not matched to a gene; V was cut back by 3 bases and J by 2 bases. Germline assignment: CDR1 DFQATT and CDR2 SNEGSKA (reference sequence). The CDR3 reads CSASPAAGGLQETQYF. As DNA, the CDR3 is TGCAGTGCTAGTCCGGCGGCAGGGGGATTACAAGAGACCCAGTACTTC.

J is TRBJ2-1 and V is TRBV2; D gene uncertain. The CDR3 runs 12 residues. CDR1 and CDR2 from the germline V gene are SNHLY and FYNNEI. V gave up 7 bases and J gave up 7 bases, with 11 bases separating them. The CDR3 protein is CASTRVLNEQFF. CDR3 DNA sequence: TGTGCCAGCACAAGGGTACTAAATGAGCAGTTCTTC.

V is TRBV6-2 or TRBV6-3 and J is TRBJ2-1; perhaps TRBD2 as D (6 bases). Germline CDR1 is MNHEY and CDR2 is SVGEGT. This CDR3 is 13 amino acids long. The V and J ends lost 6 bases and 6 bases respectively, with 12 bases between them. CDR3 nucleotides: TGTGCCAGCAGAACGACTAGTACCAATGAGCAGTTCTTC. Translation gives CASRTTSTNEQFF.

This clonotype showed up many times. The V and J genes are TRBV5-6 and TRBJ1-1, with D possibly matching TRBD1 (5 bases). The germline V gene has CDR1 SGHDT and CDR2 YYEEEE. Trimming took off 2 bases at V and 0 bases at J, with 11 bases between the two ends. The CDR3 has 15 amino acids. This CDR3 is CASSLVGAMNTEAFF. For the CDR3, the DNA is TGTGCCAGCAGCTTAGTAGGGGCGATGAACACTGAAGCTTTCTTT.

This clonotype was seen many times. The CDR3 spells CASSLLAGGSYNEQFF. The CDR3 DNA reads as TGCGCCAGCAGCTTGCTAGCGGGGGGTTCATACAATGAGCAGTTCTTC. This chain uses TRBV5-1 with TRBJ2-1, with 11 bases that match TRBD2. Germline V gives CDR1 SGHRS, CDR2 YFSETQ. With 1 base clipped from V and 4 bases from J, the junction kept 4 bases outside the gene matches. The CDR3 consists of 16 residues. Complete variable domain (other parts from reference TRBV5-1 and TRBJ2-1): KAGVTQTPRYLIKTRGQQVTLSCSPISGHRSVSWYQQTPGQGLQFLFEYFSETQRNKGNFPGRFSGRQFSNSRSEMNVSTLELGDSALYLCASSLLAGGSYNEQFFGPGTRLTVL.

This clonotype was seen at least ten times. The chain recombines TRBV12-3 or TRBV12-4 with TRBJ1-4, with TRBD1 matching over 8 bases. There are 14 residues in the CDR3. The V and J ends lost 6 bases and 2 bases, in that order; junction bases with no gene match: 2. The CDR3 here is CASRGQDTNEKLFF. CDR3 coding DNA: TGTGCCAGCAGGGGACAGGACACTAATGAAAAACTGTTTTTT.

In this sample, this clonotype turned up a few times. V is TRBV7-9 and J is TRBJ2-7, with 10 bases aligning to TRBD2. Losses at the gene ends were 5 bases for V and 1 base for J; bases not matched to a gene: 5. The germline gives CDR1 SEHNR, CDR2 FQNEAQ (reference sequence). This CDR3 region has 15 residues. Written as DNA, the CDR3 is TGTGCCAGCAGCCTTCAACTAGCGGGGTCCTACGAGCAGTACTTC. Protein: CASSLQLAGSYEQYF.

The gene calls are TRBV6-2 or TRBV6-3 and TRBJ1-5; tentatively, D is TRBD1 (6 bases). CDR1 and CDR2 from the germline V gene are MNHEY and SVGEGT. With 0 bases removed from V and 2 bases from J, the gap between germline ends came to 17 bases. The CDR3 extends over 18 amino acids. In DNA form, the CDR3 reads TGTGCCAGCAGTTACTCGATGGTGGGGGCCGTCGGCAATCAGCCCCAGCATTTT. Protein: CASSYSMVGAVGNQPQHF.